This T cell receptor (beta chain) was profiled in a study of T cell repertoires in cytomegalovirus infection. TCRdb independently ran MiXCR on the reads; one entry per CDR3 protein. The sample yields 740,000 or so distinct CDR3 sequences, about 40% seen once. In its sample, this clonotype was seen a few times. The receptor's source is a human donor in good health (CMV status not recorded). Some clones in this sample may be carry-over from other donors' samples. The specimen was PBMCs.

The CDR3 bases are TGTGCCAGCAGACGGACTAGCGGGACTTCCTACGAGCAGTACTTC. It yields the protein CASRRTSGTSYEQYF. The gene calls are TRBV7-9 and TRBJ2-7; TRBD2 agrees at 12 bases. V lost 6 bases, J lost 1 base, and 4 bases stayed unmatched. The CDR3 totals 15 residues. CDR1 is SEHNR, CDR2 FQNEAQ, per germline (reference sequence).